One and the same sample provided the 18 T cell receptor beta chains below, sequenced in a study of OX40 agonist ivuxolimab in advanced cancers. The repertoire was sequenced with immunoSEQ multiplex PCR; TCRdb's copy has only in-frame clones and lacks some. The repertoire consists of roughly 28,000 clones, with around 85% occurring once and the leading ten covering 28%. The material sequenced was CD4+ or CD8+ T cells sorted from blood, taken in a trial of the OX40 agonist ivuxolimab. Receptor source: an adult with an advanced solid tumor such as melanoma, head and neck, liver or kidney cancer.

The J gene is TRBJ1-2, the V gene TRBV10-1; unclear D gene. The ends were cut back, 8 bases at V and 2 bases at J, with 12 bases in the middle. The CDR3 is 13 amino acids. Germline V lookup: CDR1 WNHNN, CDR2 SYGVQD (reference sequence). The DNA of the CDR3 is TGCGCCAGCTCCCCCGACATCAACTATGGCTACACCTTC. It specifies CASSPDINYGYTF.

The J gene is TRBJ2-2, the V gene TRBV5-1; possibly TRBD2 for D (5 bases). There are 15 residues in the CDR3. Per the germline V gene, CDR1 is SGHRS and CDR2 is YFSETQ. The germline V and J ends were trimmed by 2 bases and 0 bases, with 8 bases remaining between them. The CDR3: CASSFGGSNTGELFF. The CDR3 DNA reads as TGCGCCAGCAGCTTCGGAGGCTCGAACACCGGGGAGCTGTTTTTT.

This chain uses TRBV2 with TRBJ2-7; 8 bases fit TRBD1. The CDR3 is 16 residues long. The germline V gene has CDR1 SNHLY and CDR2 FYNNEI. Trimming took 6 bases from V and 5 from J; bases not matched to a gene: 15. The DNA of the CDR3 is TGTGCCAGCAGGGGAATCGACAGGGGCGCATGGGACGAGCAGTACTTC. Translation: CASRGIDRGAWDEQYF.

V is TRBV9 and J is TRBJ1-3, with D uncertain. V gave up 3 bases and J gave up 0 bases, with 13 bases separating them. CDR3 length: 16 residues. The germline V gene has CDR1 SGDLS and CDR2 YYNGEE. CDR3 protein: CASSAKPVVSGNTIYF. In DNA form, the CDR3 reads TGTGCCAGCAGCGCGAAGCCCGTAGTCTCTGGAAACACCATATATTTT.

The rearrangement links TRBV4-1 to TRBJ2-7, with D perhaps TRBD1 (5 bases). The CDR3 is 13 residues long. The ends were cut back, 2 bases at V and 2 bases at J, with 7 bases in the middle. CDR1 and CDR2 from the germline V gene are MGHRA and YSYEKL. The CDR3 reads CASSQQGTYEQYF. For the CDR3, the DNA is TGCGCCAGCAGCCAACAGGGAACCTACGAGCAGTACTTC.

The gene calls are TRBV5-6 and TRBJ1-4; no firm D call. Germline V gene data show CDR1 as SGHDT and CDR2 as YYEEEE. V lost 4 bases and J lost 7, with 17 bases in between. The CDR3 loop spans 15 amino acids. The CDR3 loop is CASSPWGGYVEKLFF. The CDR3 DNA is TGTGCCAGCAGCCCTTGGGGAGGTTACGTTGAAAAACTGTTTTTT.

A single count supports this clone. CDR3 loop: CASSDYASGGAGEQFF. The CDR3 nucleotides are TGTGCCAGCAGTGACTATGCTAGCGGGGGGGCAGGTGAGCAGTTCTTC. The chain employs TRBV6-4 and TRBJ2-1; TRBD2 agrees at 12 bases. The CDR3 spans 16 residues. V lost 1 base to trimming and J lost 9 bases; unmatched junction nucleotides: 7. In germline, CDR1 is MRHNA, CDR2 SNTAGT.

The chain couples TRBV5-1 to TRBJ2-3; no definite D call. The CDR3 contains 15 residues. Trimming stripped 7 bases from V and 1 base from J, with 16 bases between. CDR1 SGHRS and CDR2 YFSETQ come from the germline V gene. DNA for the CDR3: TGCGCCAGCCACCTAGTGGCGGACCGCACAGATACGCAGTATTTT. The encoded protein is CASHLVADRTDTQYF.

This chain links TRBV14 with TRBJ2-1, with a tentative D call TRBD1 (6 bases). CDR3 length: 15 amino acids. Germline CDR1 SGHDN, CDR2 FVKESK. V lost 3 bases and J lost 7, with 16 bases in between. CDR3 nucleotide sequence: TGTGCCAGCAGCCACGTTACTCTCCAGGGGAATGAGCAGTTCTTC. This codes for CASSHVTLQGNEQFF.

In this sample, this clone turned up once. The chain carries TRBV29-1 and TRBJ2-7; TRBD1 matches 7 bases. CDR1 is SQVTM and CDR2 is ANQGSEA in the germline V gene. V shed 4 bases, J shed 2 bases, and the junction held 8 bases outside the gene matches. CDR3 length: 14 residues. CDR3 protein: CSVVPGTVTYEQYF. The CDR3 DNA follows: TGCAGCGTTGTGCCCGGGACAGTAACCTACGAGCAGTACTTC.

CDR3 residues: CASSYGTATYEQYF. DNA for the CDR3: TGTGCCAGCAGCTACGGGACCGCGACCTACGAGCAGTACTTC. The chain is built from TRBV11-2 and TRBJ2-7; either TRBD1 or TRBD2 may fit D (5 bases each). Deletions cut 4 bases from V and 2 bases from J, with 12 bases between. The CDR3 spans 14 residues. Germline-derived CDR1 and CDR2 are SGHAT and FQNNGV.

Concerning this clone: Mismatch with germline at one junction end may stem from a read error. The chain combines TRBV29-1 with TRBJ1-2, with 7 bases lining up with TRBD1. Germline values: CDR1 SQVTM, CDR2 ANQGSEA. The CDR3 has 10 amino acids. The CDR3 region has the DNA TGCAGCGTTACAGACCGGGACAGTAGCTTC. Translation gives CSVTDRDSSF.

The chain links TRBV5-1 to TRBJ1-1; no definite D call. This CDR3 spans 13 amino acids. The germline V gene has CDR1 SGHRS and CDR2 YFSETQ. Trimming stripped 0 bases from V and 5 bases from J, with 8 bases between. CDR3 sequence: CASSLGSSTEAFF. The CDR3 coding sequence is TGCGCCAGCAGCTTGGGGTCCAGTACTGAAGCTTTCTTT.

The V and J genes are TRBV7-8 and TRBJ2-7; possibly TRBD1 for D (7 bases). The CDR3 is 14 amino acids. Germline V gives CDR1 SGHVS, CDR2 FQNEAQ. Trimming stripped 4 bases from V and 5 bases from J, with 15 bases between. The CDR3, as DNA: TGTGCCAGCAGCTATTCAGGGGGGCTCAACGAGCAGTACTTC. It yields the protein CASSYSGGLNEQYF.

The DNA for the CDR3 is TGTGCCAGCAGTTTATTCGGGGGCGAGCAGTACTTC. Protein: CASSLFGGEQYF. J is TRBJ2-7 and V is TRBV27; D is perhaps TRBD2 (6 bases). Germline CDR1 reads MNHEY; CDR2 reads SMNVEV (reference sequence). Trimming removed 1 base from V and 6 bases from J, with 7 bases in between. This CDR3 has 12 residues.

This chain joins TRBV6-1 and TRBJ1-1, with unresolved D. The CDR3 contains 13 residues. CDR1 and CDR2 (germline): MNHNS, SASEGT. V was clipped by 3 bases and J by 1 base, with 6 bases between them. The CDR3 reads CASSDLPNTEAFF. The DNA for the CDR3 is TGTGCCAGCAGTGACCTCCCGAACACTGAAGCTTTCTTT.

The chain recombines TRBV6-1 with TRBJ2-3, with D maybe TRBD2 (5 bases). The length of the CDR3 is 13 residues. In germline, CDR1 is MNHNS, CDR2 SASEGT. Trimming removed 6 bases from V and 2 bases from J, with 9 bases in between. The CDR3 sequence is CASRGAYTDTQYF. The CDR3 nucleotides read TGTGCCAGCAGGGGAGCCTACACAGATACGCAGTATTTT.

The chain couples TRBV7-9 to TRBJ2-5; TRBD1 agrees at 10 bases. Germline V gives CDR1 SEHNR, CDR2 FQNEAQ (reference sequence). The CDR3 is 14 amino acids. Unmatched junction bases numbered 1, after V lost 1 base and J lost 5 bases. The CDR3 reads CASSLEGQGETQYF. CDR3 coding DNA: TGTGCCAGCAGCTTAGAGGGACAGGGGGAGACCCAGTACTTC. Filled out from reference TRBV7-9 and TRBJ2-5, the complete variable domain reads DTGVSQNPRHKITKRGQNVTFRCDPISEHNRLYWYRQTLGQGPEFLTYFQNEAQLEKSRLLSDRFSAERPKGSFSTLEIQRTEQGDSAMYLCASSLEGQGETQYFGPGTRLLVL.